The clone carrying this TCR beta chain was detected ten times or more. Its cognate antigen is unknown. This sample was taken from a study of T cell repertoires in cytomegalovirus infection. Study-wide background: Matching HLA type and CMV infection were both indicated by public TCR beta signatures.

V was cut by 0 bases and J by 4 bases, with 10 bases left in between. The CDR3 consists of 14 residues. The germline V gene encodes CDR1 LNHNV and CDR2 YYDKDF (reference sequence). TCRdb reprocessed the reads via MiXCR and lists one record per CDR3 protein. The table shows about 360,000 distinct CDR3 sequences, with 18% occurring only once. Broader study findings: CMV carriers having the relevant HLA were flagged by cumulative public TCR beta family frequency. In two of eight donors, the top clonotype was HLA-C-restricted CMV-specific.

This TCR was sampled from a human donor in good health (CMV status not recorded). Some clones in this sample may be carry-over from other donors' samples. The chain has TRBV15 and TRBJ2-7; D not resolved. Sequenced sample: PBMCs. The CDR3 nucleotides read TGTGCCACCAGCAGAGATCTTGAAAGGTACGAGCAGTACTTC. Its protein is CATSRDLERYEQYF.